This T cell receptor beta chain comes out of a study of T cells in Graves' hyperthyroidism and ophthalmopathy. Template material for amplifying TCR beta CDR3 regions consisted of RNA transcripts. TCR CDR3 regions were first amplified by RT-PCR with HTBI primers. TCRdb recomputed calls from the multiplex PCR reads with MiXCR, one row per CDR3 protein. The sample consists of approximately 570,000 distinct CDR3 sequences, just under 20% of them appearing once. This clonotype has just a few counts. This may come from a read error, since a much larger clone is one base off. Disease lasting under 3 months, a NOSPECS grade of at least 4, and a Clinical Activity Score of at least 3 were features of the ophthalmopathy patients. Germline V gene sequence: CDR1 SGHAT, CDR2 FQNNGV. The CDR3 covers 15 residues. V was cut by 5 bases and J by 4 bases, with 16 bases left in between.

This chain joins TRBV11-2 and TRBJ2-3; D may correspond to TRBD1 or TRBD2 (5 bases each). The clonotype originates from a man aged 35 to 55 with Graves' ophthalmopathy. Source material: blood. The CDR3 nucleotides are TGTGCCAGCAGCACAACTGGTGGGGGACCAGATACGCAGTATTTT. Translating it yields CASSTTGGGPDTQYF.